This section outlines one T cell receptor (beta chain) sequence together with its context. Antigen unknown. The sequenced patients had an expansion of CD8+CD57+ cells seen by flow cytometry. Diagnosis of severe acquired aplastic anemia applied to all patients. No therapy was given to patients before blood sampling. This specimen belongs to a study of CD8+CD57+ T cells in acquired aplastic anemia. General observations from the study: The same twenty-nine CD8+ CDR3 sequences occurred in patients and in controls. Statistical testing detected no significant gap in CD8+ Simpson's diversity between patients and controls.

Using genomic DNA as the template, TCR beta VDJ and CDR3 profiling was carried out. TCRdb passed the reads through MiXCR, listing each CDR3 protein once. The data hold approximately 470,000 distinct CDR3 sequences, with more than 25% observed a single time. This CDR3 spans 13 amino acids. Trimming took 8 bases from V and 13 from J; bases not matched to a gene: 7. CDR1 and CDR2 (germline): WSHSY, SAAADI. The sequence was collected from a human donor with aplastic anemia. The chain combines TRBV10-2 with TRBJ2-1; 14 bases map to TRBD2. Input material: sorted CD4+, CD8+, or CD8+CD57+ T cells (not recorded which) from PBMCs. The CDR3 DNA follows: TGCGCCAGCTGCGGGACTAGCGGGGGTCCTCAGTTCTTC. It encodes CASCGTSGGPQFF.